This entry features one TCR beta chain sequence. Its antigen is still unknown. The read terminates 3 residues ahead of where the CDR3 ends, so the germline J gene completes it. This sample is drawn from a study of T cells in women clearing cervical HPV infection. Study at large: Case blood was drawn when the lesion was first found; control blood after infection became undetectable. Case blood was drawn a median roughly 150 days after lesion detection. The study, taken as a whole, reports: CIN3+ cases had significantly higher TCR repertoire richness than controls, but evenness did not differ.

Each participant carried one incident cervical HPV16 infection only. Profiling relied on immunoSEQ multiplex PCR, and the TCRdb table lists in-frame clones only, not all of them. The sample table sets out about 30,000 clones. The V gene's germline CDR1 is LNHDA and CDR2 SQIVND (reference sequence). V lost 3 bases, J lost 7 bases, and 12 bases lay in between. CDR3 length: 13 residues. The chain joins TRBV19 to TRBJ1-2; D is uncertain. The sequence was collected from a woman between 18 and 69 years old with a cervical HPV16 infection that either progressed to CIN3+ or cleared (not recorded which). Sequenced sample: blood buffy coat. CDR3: CASSMKGSGGYTF. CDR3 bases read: TGTGCCAGTAGTATGAAGGGTTCTGGTGGC.